A single T cell receptor (beta chain) is shown here with its context. Its target is unknown. This table comes from immunoSEQ multiplex PCR, and its TCRdb copy is limited to in-frame clones, with some not included. The data hold about 80,000 clones, with 85% to 95% observed a single time. The source of the sample is a study of T cell responses to AZD1222 COVID-19 vaccine. It was second doses at about 4 or about 12 weeks that were pooled. Deletions cut 2 bases from V and 7 bases from J, with 9 bases between. The CDR3 totals 13 residues. Per germline, CDR1 LGHDT and CDR2 YNNKEL (reference sequence). Study observations and caveats: Spike as a whole was targeted by vaccine-associated CD4 TCRs, dominant at 160-218 and 743-854. White British donors predominated, females outnumbered males, and clonal diversity was possibly underestimated. Baseline serology detected seropositivity in only a handful of AZD1222 recipients.

The chain joins TRBV3-1 (or the pseudogene TRBV3-2) to TRBJ2-1; D may match TRBD1 or TRBD2 (5 bases each). This material consisted of peripheral blood, taken 28 days after the second AZD1222 dose. The clonotype comes from an adult who received the AZD1222 COVID-19 vaccine. The CDR3 DNA reads as TGTGCCAGCAGCCAACGAGGGGTAAATGAGCAGTTCTTC. As protein: CASSQRGVNEQFF.